The sequence of this TCR beta chain was determined in a study of blood T cell repertoires in COVID-19. Across the study: Some COVID-19 samples were acute and others convalescent; all came from the United States, Italy and Spain. PBMCs, B-cell-depleted T cells, or T cells were the source of the cDNA or gDNA that made up the material.

CDR1 and CDR2 from the germline V gene are MNHEY and SVGEGT. V was cut by 5 bases and J by 1 base, with 8 bases left in between. The CDR3 length is 13 residues. Original analysis: Researchers report that nucleated cell counts were estimated from reference gene primer amplification. Assay: immunoSEQ multiplex PCR; the TCRdb copy retains only in-frame clones and omits some. From that table come the V and J calls and clone size; the DNA was used to work out D and trimming. The sample has over 150,000 clones, less than 95% seen once. This TCR was recovered from a man aged 45-60 years with acute or convalescent COVID-19. Source material: peripheral blood. V is TRBV6-2 or TRBV6-3 and J is TRBJ1-1; the D is unclear. This CDR3 is CASSRRENTEAFF. CDR3 bases: TGTGCCAGCAGTCGCCGGGAGAACACTGAAGCTTTCTTT.